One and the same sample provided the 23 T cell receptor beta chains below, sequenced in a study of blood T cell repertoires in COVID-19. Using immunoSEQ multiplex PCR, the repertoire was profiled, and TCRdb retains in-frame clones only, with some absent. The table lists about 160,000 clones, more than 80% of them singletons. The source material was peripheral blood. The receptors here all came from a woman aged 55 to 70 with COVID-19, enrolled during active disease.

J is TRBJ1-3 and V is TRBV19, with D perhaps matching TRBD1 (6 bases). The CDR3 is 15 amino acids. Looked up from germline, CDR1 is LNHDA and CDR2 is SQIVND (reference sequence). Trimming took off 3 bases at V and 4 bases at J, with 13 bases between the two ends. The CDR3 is CASSINRESGNTIYF. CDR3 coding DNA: TGTGCCAGTAGTATTAACAGGGAATCAGGAAACACCATATATTTT.

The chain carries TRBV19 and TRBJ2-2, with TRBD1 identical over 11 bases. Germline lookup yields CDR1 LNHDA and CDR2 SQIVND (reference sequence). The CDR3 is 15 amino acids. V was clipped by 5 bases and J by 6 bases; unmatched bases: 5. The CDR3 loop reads CASSAGQGAAGELFF. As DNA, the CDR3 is TGTGCCAGTAGTGCCGGACAGGGGGCGGCCGGGGAGCTGTTTTTT.

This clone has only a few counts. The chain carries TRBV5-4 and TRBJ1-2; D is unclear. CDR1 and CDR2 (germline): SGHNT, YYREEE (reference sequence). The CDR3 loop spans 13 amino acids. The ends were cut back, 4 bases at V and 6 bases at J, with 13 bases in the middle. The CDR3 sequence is CASSKEPGHGYTF. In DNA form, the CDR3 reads TGTGCCAGCAGCAAGGAACCAGGTCATGGCTACACCTTC.

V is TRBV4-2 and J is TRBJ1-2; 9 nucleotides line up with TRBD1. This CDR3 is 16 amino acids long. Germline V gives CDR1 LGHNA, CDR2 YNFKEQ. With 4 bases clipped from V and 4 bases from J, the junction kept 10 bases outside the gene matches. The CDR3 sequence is CASSPREGQGTYGYTF. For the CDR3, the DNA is TGTGCCAGCAGCCCCCGCGAGGGACAGGGAACCTATGGCTACACCTTC.

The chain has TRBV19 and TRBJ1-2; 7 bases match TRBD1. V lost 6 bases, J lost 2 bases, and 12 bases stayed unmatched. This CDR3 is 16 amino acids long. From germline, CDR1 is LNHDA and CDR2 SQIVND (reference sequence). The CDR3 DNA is TGTGCCAGTAGCCAAGACAGGGCGTCGTCCAACTATGGCTACACCTTC. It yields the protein CASSQDRASSNYGYTF.

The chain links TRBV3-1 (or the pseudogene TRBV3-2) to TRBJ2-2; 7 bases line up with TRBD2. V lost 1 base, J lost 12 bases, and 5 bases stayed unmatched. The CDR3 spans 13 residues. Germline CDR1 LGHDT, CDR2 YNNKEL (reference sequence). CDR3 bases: TGTGCCAGCAGCCAAGGCGGGCGGGAGAAGCTGTTTTTT. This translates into CASSQGGREKLFF.

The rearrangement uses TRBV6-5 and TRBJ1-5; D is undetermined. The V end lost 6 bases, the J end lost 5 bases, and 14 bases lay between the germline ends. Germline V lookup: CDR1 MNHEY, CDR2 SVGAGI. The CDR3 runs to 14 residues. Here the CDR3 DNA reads TGTGCCAGCAGCCATACTCCGGTTTATCAGCCCCAGCATTTT. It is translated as CASSHTPVYQPQHF.

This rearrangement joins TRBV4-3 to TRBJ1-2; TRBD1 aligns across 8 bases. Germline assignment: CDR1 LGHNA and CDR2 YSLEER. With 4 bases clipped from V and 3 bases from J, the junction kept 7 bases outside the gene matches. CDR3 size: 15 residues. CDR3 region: CASSRDRGAYYGYTF. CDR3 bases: TGCGCCAGCAGCCGAGACAGGGGAGCCTACTATGGCTACACCTTC.

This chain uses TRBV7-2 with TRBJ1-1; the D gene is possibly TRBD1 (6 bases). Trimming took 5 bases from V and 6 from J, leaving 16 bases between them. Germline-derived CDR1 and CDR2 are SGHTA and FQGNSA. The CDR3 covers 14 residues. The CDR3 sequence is CASSQQGSDSEAFF. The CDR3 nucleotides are TGTGCCAGCAGCCAACAGGGAAGCGACTCTGAAGCTTTCTTT.

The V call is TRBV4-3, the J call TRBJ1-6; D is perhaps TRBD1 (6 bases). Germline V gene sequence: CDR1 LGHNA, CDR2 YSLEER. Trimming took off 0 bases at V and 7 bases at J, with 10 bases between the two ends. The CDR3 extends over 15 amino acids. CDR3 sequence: CASSQDEQGNSPLHF. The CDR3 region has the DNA TGCGCCAGCAGCCAAGACGAGCAGGGGAATTCACCCCTCCACTTT.

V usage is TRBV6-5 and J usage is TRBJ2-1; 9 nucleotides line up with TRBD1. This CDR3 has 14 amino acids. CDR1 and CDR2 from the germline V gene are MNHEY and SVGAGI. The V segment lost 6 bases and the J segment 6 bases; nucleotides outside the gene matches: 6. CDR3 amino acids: CASRPGQGPNEQFF. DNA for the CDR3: TGTGCCAGCAGGCCGGGACAGGGACCCAATGAGCAGTTCTTC.

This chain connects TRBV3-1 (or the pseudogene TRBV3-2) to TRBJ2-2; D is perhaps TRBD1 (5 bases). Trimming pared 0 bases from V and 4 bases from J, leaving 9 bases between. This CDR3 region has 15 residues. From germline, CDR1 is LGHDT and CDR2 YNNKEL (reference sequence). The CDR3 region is CASSQDRTGTGELFF. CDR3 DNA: TGTGCCAGCAGCCAAGACCGAACAGGCACCGGGGAGCTGTTTTTT.

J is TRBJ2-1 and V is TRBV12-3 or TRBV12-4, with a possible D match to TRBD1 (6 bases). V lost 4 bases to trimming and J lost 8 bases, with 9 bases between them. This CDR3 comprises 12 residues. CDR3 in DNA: TGTGCCAGCAGTTCGACAGGTTATGAGCAGTTCTTC. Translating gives CASSSTGYEQFF.

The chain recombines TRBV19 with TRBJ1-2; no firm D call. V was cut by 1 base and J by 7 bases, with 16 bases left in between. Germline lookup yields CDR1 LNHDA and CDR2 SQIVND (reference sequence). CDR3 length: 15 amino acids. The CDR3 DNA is TGTGCCAGTAGTATAGCGGGGTATTCAAGTCCTGGCTACACCTTC. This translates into CASSIAGYSSPGYTF.

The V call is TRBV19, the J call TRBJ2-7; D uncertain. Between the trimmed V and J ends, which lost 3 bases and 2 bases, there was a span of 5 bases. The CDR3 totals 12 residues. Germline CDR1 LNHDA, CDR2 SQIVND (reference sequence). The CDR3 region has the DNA TGTGCCAGTAGTATCACTCCCTACGAGCAGTACTTC. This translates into CASSITPYEQYF.

Here the CDR3 DNA reads TGTGCCAGCAGCTTTACAGGGGTCTATGGCTACACCTTC. Translated: CASSFTGVYGYTF. The chain couples TRBV7-3 to TRBJ1-2; TRBD1 aligns across 7 bases. Germline V gene lookup returns CDR1 SGHTA and CDR2 FQGTGA. The V segment lost 3 bases and the J segment 4 bases; nucleotides outside the gene matches: 2. The CDR3 totals 13 residues. Combining the CDR3 with reference TRBV7-3 and TRBJ1-2 gives the whole variable domain GAGVSQTPSNKVTEKGKYVELRCDPISGHTALYWYRQSLGQGPEFLIYFQGTGAADDSGLPNDRFFAVRPEGSVSTLKIQRTERGDSAVYLCASSFTGVYGYTFGSGTRLTVV.

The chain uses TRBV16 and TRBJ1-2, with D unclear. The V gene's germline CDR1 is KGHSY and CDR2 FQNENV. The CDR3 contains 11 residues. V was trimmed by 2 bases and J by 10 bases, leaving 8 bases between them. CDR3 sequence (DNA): TGTGCCAGCAGCCAAGGCGGGCCCTACACCTTC. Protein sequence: CASSQGGPYTF. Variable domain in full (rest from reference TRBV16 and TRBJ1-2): GEEVAQTPKHLVRGEGQKAKLYCAPIKGHSYVFWYQQVLKNEFKFLISFQNENVFDETGMPKERFSAKCLPNSPCSLEIQATKLEDSAVYFCASSQGGPYTFGSGTRLTVV.

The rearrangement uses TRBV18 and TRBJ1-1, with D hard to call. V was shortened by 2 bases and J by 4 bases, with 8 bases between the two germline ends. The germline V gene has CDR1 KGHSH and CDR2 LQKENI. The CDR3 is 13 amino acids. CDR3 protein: CASSPEGLTEAFF. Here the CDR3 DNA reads TGTGCCAGCTCACCAGAGGGCCTCACTGAAGCTTTCTTT.

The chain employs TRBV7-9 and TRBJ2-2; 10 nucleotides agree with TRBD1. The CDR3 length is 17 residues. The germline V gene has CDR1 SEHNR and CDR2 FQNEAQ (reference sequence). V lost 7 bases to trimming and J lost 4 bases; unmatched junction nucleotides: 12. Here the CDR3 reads CASIMGAGTGATGELFF. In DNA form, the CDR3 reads TGTGCCAGCATCATGGGAGCCGGGACAGGGGCCACCGGGGAGCTGTTTTTT.

The DNA of the CDR3 is TGTGCCAGCAGAGGACAGGGGGCGGATGGCTACACCTTC. Encoded protein: CASRGQGADGYTF. The genes are TRBV6-5 and TRBJ1-2; TRBD1 agrees at 11 bases. V was clipped by 6 bases and J by 6 bases; unmatched bases: 3. Germline loops: CDR1 MNHEY, CDR2 SVGAGI. The CDR3 spans 13 residues.

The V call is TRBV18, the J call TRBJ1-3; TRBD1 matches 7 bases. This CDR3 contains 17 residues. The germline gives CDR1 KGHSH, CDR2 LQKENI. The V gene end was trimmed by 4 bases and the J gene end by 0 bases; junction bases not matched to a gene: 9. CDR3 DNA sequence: TGTGCCAGCTCACTCACCCCCCGGACAGGCTCTGGAAACACCATATATTTT. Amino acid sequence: CASSLTPRTGSGNTIYF.

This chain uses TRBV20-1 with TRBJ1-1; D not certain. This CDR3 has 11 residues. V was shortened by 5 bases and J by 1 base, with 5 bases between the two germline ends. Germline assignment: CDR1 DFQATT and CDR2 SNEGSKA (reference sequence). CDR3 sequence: CSAPGNTEAFF. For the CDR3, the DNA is TGCAGTGCTCCAGGGAACACTGAAGCTTTCTTT.

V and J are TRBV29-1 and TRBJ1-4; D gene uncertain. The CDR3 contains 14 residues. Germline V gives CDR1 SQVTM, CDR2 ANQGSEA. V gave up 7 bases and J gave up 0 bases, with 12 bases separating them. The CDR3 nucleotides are TGCAGCGCACGAGCTGGAGCAACTAATGAAAAACTGTTTTTT. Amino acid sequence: CSARAGATNEKLFF.